The 32 T cell receptor beta chains listed next were all sequenced from one sample in a study of PD-1 blockade in classical Hodgkin lymphoma. Time point noted: cycle 4 day 1 (C4D1), after 5 to 7 weeks of nivolumab. All the patients suffered relapse after autologous stem cell transplantation, and brentuximab vedotin exposure differed. The table came from immunoSEQ multiplex PCR; TCRdb's copy has only in-frame clones and leaves some out. This sample has 100,000 to 120,000 clones, with roughly nine tenths found just once. Here the sequenced sample was peripheral blood mononuclear cells (PBMCs), taken before the fourth cycle of nivolumab. Every receptor here comes from a human donor with classical Hodgkin lymphoma.

J is TRBJ1-2 and V is TRBV6-5, with no clear D. The CDR3 has 15 residues. In germline, CDR1 is MNHEY, CDR2 SVGAGI. Trimming took 0 bases from V and 0 from J, leaving 8 bases between them. The CDR3 sequence is CASSYSGSPNYGYTF. In nucleotides, the CDR3 is TGTGCCAGCAGTTACTCAGGCAGCCCTAACTATGGCTACACCTTC.

The gene calls are TRBV6-4 and TRBJ1-5; no firm D call. Germline values: CDR1 MRHNA, CDR2 SNTAGT. CDR3 length: 13 residues. Trimming took off 8 bases at V and 6 bases at J, with 14 bases between the two ends. This chain's CDR3 is CASSPETGQPQHF. Written as DNA, the CDR3 is TGTGCCAGCTCCCCTGAAACGGGTCAGCCCCAGCATTTT.

The rearrangement joins TRBV5-8 to TRBJ2-5; 7 bases are a match to TRBD1. Germline loops: CDR1 SGHTS, CDR2 YDEGEE. The CDR3 extends over 15 amino acids. V gave up 0 bases and J gave up 4 bases; unmatched junction bases: 6. The CDR3 sequence is CASSLGQGARETQYF. CDR3 bases: TGTGCCAGCAGCTTGGGACAGGGCGCGCGAGAGACCCAGTACTTC.

This rearrangement joins TRBV30 to TRBJ1-2; D is possibly TRBD1 (5 bases). The ends were cut back, 4 bases at V and 5 bases at J, with 23 bases in the middle. Germline V gene data show CDR1 as GTSNPN and CDR2 as SVGIG (reference sequence). The CDR3 is made up of 16 amino acids. The CDR3 loop is CAWMDVAPGTGYGYTF. The CDR3 coding sequence is TGTGCCTGGATGGATGTAGCCCCAGGGACGGGATATGGCTACACCTTC.

The CDR3 DNA sequence: TGCAGCGTTGAGATGGGAGGCTACGAGCAGTACTTC. Translation gives CSVEMGGYEQYF. The chain recombines TRBV29-1 with TRBJ2-7, with a weak D call TRBD2 (6 bases). Germline V CDR1 and CDR2: SQVTM, ANQGSEA. There are 12 residues in the CDR3. Trimming cost V 3 bases and J 3 bases, with 9 bases left between them.

This rearrangement joins TRBV6-1 to TRBJ1-2; D might be TRBD1 (6 bases). V gave up 2 bases and J gave up 4 bases, with 17 bases separating them. The V gene's germline CDR1 is MNHNS and CDR2 SASEGT. This CDR3 contains 16 residues. CDR3 in amino acids: CASSEPGTIPIYGYTF. CDR3 coding DNA: TGTGCCAGCAGTGAACCCGGGACAATTCCTATCTATGGCTACACCTTC.

The V and J genes are TRBV19 and TRBJ2-7; possible D gene TRBD2, 5 bases. CDR3 length: 15 amino acids. Deletions cut 1 base from V and 4 bases from J, with 14 bases between. Per the germline V gene, CDR1 is LNHDA and CDR2 is SQIVND (reference sequence). CDR3 in amino acids: CASSIVAARDYEQYF. The CDR3 DNA reads TGTGCCAGTAGTATAGTGGCAGCACGGGATTACGAGCAGTACTTC.

The V gene is TRBV7-2, the J gene TRBJ2-4; a weak D match, TRBD2 (7 bases). The CDR3 spans 17 residues. Germline lookup yields CDR1 SGHTA and CDR2 FQGNSA. Trimming pared 4 bases from V and 0 bases from J, leaving 16 bases between. CDR3 bases: TGTGCCAGCAGCTACAAGGGGAGGGGGGTAGCCAAAAACATTCAGTACTTC. Translation gives CASSYKGRGVAKNIQYF. Full variable domain (remainder filled in from reference TRBV7-2 and TRBJ2-4): GAGVSQSPSNKVTEKGKDVELRCDPISGHTALYWYRQSLGQGLEFLIYFQGNSAPDKSGLPSDRFSAERTGGSVSTLTIQRTQQEDSAVYLCASSYKGRGVAKNIQYFGAGTRLSVL.

The chain has TRBV5-6 and TRBJ2-5, with a tentative D call TRBD2 (5 bases). Trimming took 3 bases from V and 5 from J, leaving 14 bases between them. The CDR3 length is 14 residues. Per germline, CDR1 SGHDT and CDR2 YYEEEE. The CDR3 bases are TGTGCCAGCAGCTCATACCGCGGGTTGGAGACCCAGTACTTC. Amino acids: CASSSYRGLETQYF.

V and J are TRBV2 and TRBJ1-4, with no clear D. Germline values: CDR1 SNHLY, CDR2 FYNNEI. With 6 bases removed from V and 8 bases from J, the gap between germline ends came to 13 bases. The CDR3 length is 13 residues. The CDR3 DNA reads TGTGCCAGCAGGGCCGAGTCCGTAGAAAAACTGTTTTTT. Its translation is CASRAESVEKLFF.

Written as DNA, the CDR3 is TGTGCCAGCACGAGGGACTGGATCGGGTCCCTCAGAGGGGCCAACGTCCTGACTTTC. Translated, it gives CASTRDWIGSLRGANVLTF. This chain links TRBV11-2 with TRBJ2-6, with a possible D match to TRBD2 (6 bases). Germline V CDR1 and CDR2: SGHAT, FQNNGV. This CDR3 has 19 residues. Trimming took 7 bases from V and 4 from J, leaving 26 bases between them. The variable domain in full, completed from reference TRBV11-2 and TRBJ2-6, reads EAGVAQSPRYKIIEKRQSVAFWCNPISGHATLYWYQQILGQGPKLLIQFQNNGVVDDSQLPKDRFSAERLKGVDSTLKIQPAKLEDSAVYLCASTRDWIGSLRGANVLTFGAGSRLTVL.

The chain employs TRBV18 and TRBJ1-3; tentative D call: TRBD1 (6 bases). The V and J ends lost 3 bases and 6 bases respectively, with 12 bases between them. The CDR3 is made up of 14 amino acids. The germline CDR1 and CDR2 sequences are KGHSH and LQKENI. CDR3 sequence (DNA): TGTGCCAGCTCACCCCAGGGACACCAAAACACCATATATTTT. Its protein is CASSPQGHQNTIYF.

This chain uses TRBV5-4 with TRBJ1-1; TRBD1 matches 7 bases. Germline CDR1 reads SGHNT; CDR2 reads YYREEE (reference sequence). The V and J ends lost 0 bases and 0 bases, in that order; junction bases with no gene match: 14. The CDR3 length is 19 residues. The DNA of the CDR3 is TGTGCCAGCAGCTTGGGATCCTTCAGGGGGGTTAGCATGAACACTGAAGCTTTCTTT. The encoded protein is CASSLGSFRGVSMNTEAFF. Full variable domain (remainder filled in from reference TRBV5-4 and TRBJ1-1): ETGVTQSPTHLIKTRGQQVTLRCSSQSGHNTVSWYQQALGQGPQFIFQYYREEENGRGNFPPRFSGLQFPNYSSELNVNALELDDSALYLCASSLGSFRGVSMNTEAFFGQGTRLTVV.

The genes are TRBV5-1 and TRBJ2-3; 9 nucleotides align to TRBD2. Looked up from germline, CDR1 is SGHRS and CDR2 is YFSETQ. The V gene end was trimmed by 4 bases and the J gene end by 4 bases; junction bases not matched to a gene: 1. The length of the CDR3 is 13 residues. The CDR3 sequence is CASSVAGADTQYF. The CDR3 DNA sequence: TGCGCCAGCAGCGTAGCGGGAGCAGATACGCAGTATTTT.

The chain joins TRBV2 to TRBJ2-7; TRBD1 is a possible D gene (6 bases). From germline, CDR1 is SNHLY and CDR2 FYNNEI. This CDR3 is 13 amino acids long. V lost 5 bases and J 3 bases, leaving 11 bases between the germline ends. For the CDR3, the DNA is TGTGCCAGCAGTCATGACAGGAGCTACGAGCAGTACTTC. Translated: CASSHDRSYEQYF.

The rearrangement links TRBV2 to TRBJ2-5; 15 bases agree with TRBD2. The CDR3 runs 16 residues. The J segment lost 4 bases and the V segment lost 5 bases, leaving 5 bases of the junction unmatched. Germline V lookup: CDR1 SNHLY, CDR2 FYNNEI. The DNA of the CDR3 is TGTGCCAGCAGTAAAGGACTAGCGGGAGGGCCAGAGACCCAGTACTTC. It yields the protein CASSKGLAGGPETQYF.

This clone occurred once. V usage is TRBV4-1 and J usage is TRBJ1-2; D is ambiguous. V lost 0 bases to trimming and J lost 6 bases, with 17 bases between them. Per the germline V gene, CDR1 is MGHRA and CDR2 is YSYEKL. The CDR3 spans 16 residues. CDR3 nucleotides: TGCGCCAGCAGCCAAGATCCCCGAGGGAGCTGGAATGGCTACACCTTC. Translation gives CASSQDPRGSWNGYTF.

This sequence joins TRBV9 and TRBJ2-7, with TRBD1 as a possible D gene (5 bases). In germline, CDR1 is SGDLS, CDR2 YYNGEE. The germline V and J ends were trimmed by 4 bases and 7 bases, with 12 bases remaining between them. CDR3 size: 12 residues. CDR3 bases: TGTGCCAGCAGCTTTGGCGCAGGGGAGCAGTACTTC. Residues: CASSFGAGEQYF.

The rearrangement joins TRBV7-9 to TRBJ1-2; D is undetermined. The germline V gene encodes CDR1 SEHNR and CDR2 FQNEAQ (reference sequence). V lost 0 bases and J lost 4, with 6 bases in between. CDR3 length equals 13 residues. The DNA of the CDR3 is TGTGCCAGCAGCTTAGCCGACCCCTATGGCTACACCTTC. Translation: CASSLADPYGYTF.

The chain employs TRBV10-3 and TRBJ2-1; 7 bases fit TRBD2. CDR1 and CDR2 from the germline V gene are ENHRY and SYGVKD. This CDR3 has 17 residues. V dropped 1 base and J dropped 2; count of bases not matched to a gene: 8. The CDR3 sequence: CAISELGEGLPYNEQFF. Written as DNA, the CDR3 is TGTGCCATCAGTGAGTTGGGGGAGGGGCTACCCTACAATGAGCAGTTCTTC.

This clone was detected many times. This sequence joins TRBV27 and TRBJ1-1, with TRBD1 matching over 9 bases. Trimming took 6 bases from V and 1 from J; bases not matched to a gene: 6. The CDR3 spans 15 residues. From germline, CDR1 is MNHEY and CDR2 SMNVEV (reference sequence). The CDR3 is CASSPDRGWNTEAFF. CDR3 nucleotides: TGTGCCAGCAGCCCCGACAGGGGGTGGAACACTGAAGCTTTCTTT.

The sample holds one count of this clone. The V and J genes are TRBV9 and TRBJ2-4; a possible D gene is TRBD1 (6 bases). CDR1 is SGDLS and CDR2 is YYNGEE in the germline V gene. Trimming cost V 3 bases and J 6 bases, with 16 bases left between them. This CDR3 has 15 amino acids. The CDR3 loop is CASSAYTGSGNIQYF. Here the CDR3 DNA reads TGTGCCAGCAGCGCCTATACAGGGTCCGGAAACATTCAGTACTTC.

Turning to this clone: This specimen includes other DNA sequences encoding the same CDR3. The V gene is TRBV9, the J gene TRBJ2-3, with D perhaps TRBD2 (5 bases). Looked up from germline, CDR1 is SGDLS and CDR2 is YYNGEE. V was cut by 0 bases and J by 0 bases, with 11 bases left in between. This CDR3 has 16 residues. CDR3 DNA: TGTGCCAGCAGCGTAGACCCGAGCGGAAGCACAGATACGCAGTATTTT. The encoded protein is CASSVDPSGSTDTQYF.

CDR3 coding DNA: TGTGCCAGCAGCCCTACTGGCTCTGGGGCCAACGTCCTGACTTTC. Protein product: CASSPTGSGANVLTF. The rearrangement joins TRBV28 to TRBJ2-6, with unresolved D. V lost 6 bases and J lost 0, with 9 bases in between. Germline V lookup: CDR1 MDHEN, CDR2 SYDVKM. The CDR3 has 15 amino acids.

V and J are TRBV7-9 and TRBJ2-7; possible D gene TRBD1, 6 bases. V was clipped by 5 bases and J by 5 bases, with 19 bases between them. CDR1 and CDR2 (germline): SEHNR, FQNEAQ (reference sequence). The CDR3 runs 15 residues. In DNA, the CDR3 is TGTGCCAGCAGCCCGAGGGGGACCTTGGCGAACGAGCAGTACTTC. Encoded protein: CASSPRGTLANEQYF.

The chain employs TRBV5-6 and TRBJ2-7; 7 positions match TRBD2. The junction had 0 bases not matched to a gene; V was cut back by 0 bases and J by 6 bases. CDR1 and CDR2 from the germline V gene are SGHDT and YYEEEE. The CDR3 consists of 12 residues. As DNA, the CDR3 is TGTGCCAGCAGCTTGGGCGGGAGCGAGCAGTACTTC. The encoded protein is CASSLGGSEQYF.

Comments on this clone: The sample holds other DNA sequences that translate to the same CDR3. The CDR3 reads CSVGPLMGNEQFF. For the CDR3, the DNA is TGCAGCGTCGGTCCCCTGATGGGGAATGAGCAGTTCTTC. The J gene is TRBJ2-1, the V gene TRBV29-1; D unclear. This CDR3 region has 13 residues. Looked up from germline, CDR1 is SQVTM and CDR2 is ANQGSEA. V shed 6 bases and J shed 7 bases, with 16 bases lying between them.

The chain has TRBV10-1 and TRBJ2-7, with D perhaps TRBD1 (5 bases). CDR3 length equals 13 residues. Trimming took 8 bases from V and 3 from J, leaving 14 bases between them. Germline-derived CDR1 and CDR2 are WNHNN and SYGVQD (reference sequence). In DNA form, the CDR3 reads TGCGCCAGCGCCCTTGACAGAAGCTACGAGCAGTACTTC. Translation: CASALDRSYEQYF.

The chain combines TRBV30 with TRBJ2-1; possible D gene TRBD1, 6 bases. The CDR3 length is 18 residues. V was cut by 1 base and J by 0 bases, with 19 bases left in between. CDR1 GTSNPN and CDR2 SVGIG come from the germline V gene (reference sequence). The CDR3 is CAWSGRGPLTSSYNEQFF. The CDR3 nucleotides read TGTGCCTGGAGTGGCAGGGGTCCCCTTACGAGCTCCTACAATGAGCAGTTCTTC.

The chain employs TRBV10-1 and TRBJ2-7; TRBD1 matches 9 bases. This CDR3 has 15 amino acids. Germline CDR1 reads WNHNN; CDR2 reads SYGVQD (reference sequence). Losses at the gene ends were 3 bases for V and 5 bases for J; bases not matched to a gene: 8. CDR3 bases: TGCGCCAGCAGTGACCCTGGACAGGGGAAACACGAGCAGTACTTC. Residues: CASSDPGQGKHEQYF.

The V call is TRBV18, the J call TRBJ1-4; D call uncertain. With 6 bases removed from V and 0 bases from J, the gap between germline ends came to 8 bases. CDR3 size: 14 residues. Germline V gene sequence: CDR1 KGHSH, CDR2 LQKENI. Here the CDR3 DNA reads TGTGCCAGCTCCCGCGGGGCAACTAATGAAAAACTGTTTTTT. Translated: CASSRGATNEKLFF.

This chain's CDR3 is CASSIRGAREETQYF. CDR3 nucleotide sequence: TGTGCCAGCAGCATCAGGGGGGCGCGAGAAGAGACCCAGTACTTC. V usage is TRBV7-2 and J usage is TRBJ2-5; maybe TRBD1 (7 bases). This CDR3 comprises 15 residues. Between the trimmed V and J ends, which lost 5 bases and 3 bases, there was a span of 16 bases. CDR1 is SGHTA, CDR2 FQGNSA, per germline.